This is a list of T cell receptor beta chains from one sample in a study of post-analysis software for immune sequencing data. TCRdb fed the PCR reads into MiXCR, producing one record per CDR3 protein. The sample has about 820,000 distinct CDR3 sequences, approximately 50% seen once; the top ten hold over 4%. Sequencing was done on a sample of blood. The receptors shown here come from a girl aged 10 to 17 with multiple sclerosis. Each CDR3 is given with its conserved first and last residue. The order of the fields is clone size, D gene, J gene, V gene, CDR3 protein, CDR3 DNA. A D gene is named only where the DNA matches it firmly. The listing skips clone size in some rows; elsewhere it reads once, few, many or a size class.

>-|-|TRBJ2-7|TRBV6-2/TRBV6-3
CAGSYDPSRSAYEQYF
TGTGCCGGCAGTTACGACCCCTCGAGAAGCGCCTACGAGCAGTACTTC
>few|-|TRBJ2-1|TRBV29-1
CSVEAPGIANEQFF
TGCAGCGTTGAAGCTCCAGGGATCGCCAATGAGCAGTTCTTC
>once|-|TRBJ1-5|TRBV5-1
CASSLVTGVNQPQHF
TGCGCCAGCAGCTTGGTTACGGGCGTTAATCAGCCCCAGCATTTT
>-|-|TRBJ2-7|TRBV29-1
CSATGRRYEQYF
TGCAGCGCGACTGGACGGCGATACGAGCAGTACTTC
>-|-|TRBJ2-7|TRBV12-3/TRBV12-4
CASRKMGATYEQYF
TGTGCCAGCAGAAAAATGGGGGCCACCTACGAGCAGTACTTC
>-|TRBD1|TRBJ2-7|TRBV7-9
CASSSHRGTNYEQYF
TGTGCCAGCAGCTCCCACAGGGGGACAAACTACGAGCAGTACTTC
>-|TRBD1|TRBJ1-2|TRBV9
CASSVQWTGEGYDYGYTF
TGTGCCAGCAGCGTACAGTGGACAGGGGAAGGCTATGACTATGGCTACACCTTC
>-|TRBD1|TRBJ2-6|TRBV7-9
CASSPSRGQGPGANVLTF
TGTGCCAGCAGCCCGAGCCGGGGACAGGGGCCTGGGGCCAACGTCCTGACTTTC
>once|TRBD2|TRBJ2-3|TRBV15
CATSSPYPGLANTDTQYF
TGTGCCACCAGCAGCCCGTACCCGGGACTAGCGAACACAGATACGCAGTATTTT
>-|-|TRBJ1-2|TRBV29-1
CSVFLDRSRENTF
TGCAGCGTTTTCCTGGACAGAAGTAGGGAAAACACCTTC
>many|-|TRBJ1-5|TRBV29-1
CSVGGNSNQPQHF
TGCAGCGTTGGGGGGAATAGCAATCAGCCCCAGCATTTT
>-|-|TRBJ1-5|TRBV14
CASSHSLGRGGQPQHF
TGTGCCAGCAGCCACTCCCTAGGGAGAGGCGGGCAGCCCCAGCATTTT